This TCR beta chain is from a study of radiotherapy plus CTLA-4 blockade in lung cancer. Study outcomes and limitations: In blood, TCR clones derived from the tumor expanded after radiotherapy plus ipilimumab. Early blood T cell clone dynamics reportedly forecast response best, with interferon-beta.

Here immunoSEQ multiplex PCR was the method, and the copy in TCRdb shows in-frame clones only, minus some. The top ten clones hold roughly a sixth of a sample with 85,000 to 90,000 clones, around nine tenths of them seen once. Comment on this clone: Its matching antigen is unknown.

Chemo-refractory metastatic non-small-cell lung cancer patients underwent focal radiation alongside CTLA-4 blockade with ipilimumab. Specimen: peripheral blood, collected from a patient treated with radiotherapy plus ipilimumab. The TCR was taken from a human donor with non-small cell lung cancer that progressed on radiotherapy plus ipilimumab.

This chain's CDR3 is CASGFSGEETQYF. CDR3 sequence (DNA): TGTGCTAGTGGTTTTTCGGGGGAGGAGACCCAGTACTTC. The chain joins TRBV12-5 to TRBJ2-5; D may be TRBD2 (6 bases). V lost 3 bases and J lost 5, with 10 bases in between. CDR1 and CDR2 from the germline V gene are LGHNT and FRNRAP. This CDR3 has 13 amino acids.